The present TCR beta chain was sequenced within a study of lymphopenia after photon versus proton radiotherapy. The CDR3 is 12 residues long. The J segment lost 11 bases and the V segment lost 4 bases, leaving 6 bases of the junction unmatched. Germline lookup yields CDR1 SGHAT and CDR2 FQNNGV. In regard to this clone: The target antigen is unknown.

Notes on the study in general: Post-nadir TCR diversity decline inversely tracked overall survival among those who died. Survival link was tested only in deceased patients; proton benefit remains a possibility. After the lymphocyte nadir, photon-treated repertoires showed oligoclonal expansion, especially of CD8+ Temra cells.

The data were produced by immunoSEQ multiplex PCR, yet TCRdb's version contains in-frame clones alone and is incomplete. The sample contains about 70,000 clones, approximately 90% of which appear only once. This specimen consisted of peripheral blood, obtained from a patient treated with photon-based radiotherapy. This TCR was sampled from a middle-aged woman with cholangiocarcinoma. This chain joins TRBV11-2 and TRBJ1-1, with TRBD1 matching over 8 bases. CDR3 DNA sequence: TGTGCCAGCAGCTACCCGGACAGGGACGCTTTCTTT. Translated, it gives CASSYPDRDAFF. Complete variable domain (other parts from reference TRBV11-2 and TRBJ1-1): EAGVAQSPRYKIIEKRQSVAFWCNPISGHATLYWYQQILGQGPKLLIQFQNNGVVDDSQLPKDRFSAERLKGVDSTLKIQPAKLEDSAVYLCASSYPDRDAFFGQGTRLTVV.